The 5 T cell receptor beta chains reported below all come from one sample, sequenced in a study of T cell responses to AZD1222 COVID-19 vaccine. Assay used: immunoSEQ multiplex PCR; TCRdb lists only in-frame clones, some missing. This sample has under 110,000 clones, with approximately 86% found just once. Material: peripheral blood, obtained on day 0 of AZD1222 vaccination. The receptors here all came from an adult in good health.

The DNA of the CDR3 is TGTGCCAGCAGCGTACAAGGCGCCTCTGGAAACACCATATATTTT. It encodes CASSVQGASGNTIYF. The chain recombines TRBV9 with TRBJ1-3; D ambiguous. V shed 1 base and J shed 0 bases, with 8 bases lying between them. The length of the CDR3 is 15 residues. Per germline, CDR1 SGDLS and CDR2 YYNGEE.

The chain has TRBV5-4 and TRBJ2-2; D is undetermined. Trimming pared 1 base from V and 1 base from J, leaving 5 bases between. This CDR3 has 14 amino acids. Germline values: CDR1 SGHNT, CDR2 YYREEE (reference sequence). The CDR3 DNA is TGTGCCAGCAGCTTGTCCAGGAACACCGGGGAGCTGTTTTTT. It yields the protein CASSLSRNTGELFF. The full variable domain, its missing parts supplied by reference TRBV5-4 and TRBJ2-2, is ETGVTQSPTHLIKTRGQQVTLRCSSQSGHNTVSWYQQALGQGPQFIFQYYREEENGRGNFPPRFSGLQFPNYSSELNVNALELDDSALYLCASSLSRNTGELFFGEGSRLTVL.

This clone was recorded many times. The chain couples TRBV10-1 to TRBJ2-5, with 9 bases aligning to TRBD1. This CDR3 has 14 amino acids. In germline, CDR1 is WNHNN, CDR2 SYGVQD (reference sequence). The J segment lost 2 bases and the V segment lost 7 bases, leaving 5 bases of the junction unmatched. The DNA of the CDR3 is TGCGCCAGCAAGGGGACAGGGAGGCAAGAGACCCAGTACTTC. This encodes CASKGTGRQETQYF.

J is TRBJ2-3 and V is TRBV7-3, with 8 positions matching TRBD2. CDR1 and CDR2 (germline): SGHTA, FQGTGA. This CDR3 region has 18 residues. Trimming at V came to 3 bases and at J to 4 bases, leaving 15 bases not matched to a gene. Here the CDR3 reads CASSLRIGGGTRADTQYF. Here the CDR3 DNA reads TGTGCCAGCAGCTTGAGGATTGGCGGAGGGACTAGGGCAGATACGCAGTATTTT.

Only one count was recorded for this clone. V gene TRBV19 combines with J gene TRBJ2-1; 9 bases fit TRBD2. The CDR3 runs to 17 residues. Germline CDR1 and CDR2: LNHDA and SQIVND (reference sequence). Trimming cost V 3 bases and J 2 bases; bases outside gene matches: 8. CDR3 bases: TGTGCCAGTAGTATTCCGCTAGCGGGACCCCCCTACAATGAGCAGTTCTTC. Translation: CASSIPLAGPPYNEQFF.